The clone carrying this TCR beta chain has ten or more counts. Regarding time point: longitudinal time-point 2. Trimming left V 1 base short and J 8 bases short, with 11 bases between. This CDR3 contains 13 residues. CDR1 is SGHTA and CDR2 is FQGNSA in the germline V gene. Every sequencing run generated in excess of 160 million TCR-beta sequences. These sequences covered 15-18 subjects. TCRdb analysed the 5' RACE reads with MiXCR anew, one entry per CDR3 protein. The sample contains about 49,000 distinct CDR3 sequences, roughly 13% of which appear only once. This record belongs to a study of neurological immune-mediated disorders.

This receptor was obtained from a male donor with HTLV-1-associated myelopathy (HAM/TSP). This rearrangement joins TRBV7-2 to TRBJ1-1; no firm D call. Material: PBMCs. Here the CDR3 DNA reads TGTGCCAGCAGCTTAGTTGGCAATTCCGAAGCTTTCTTT. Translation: CASSLVGNSEAFF.